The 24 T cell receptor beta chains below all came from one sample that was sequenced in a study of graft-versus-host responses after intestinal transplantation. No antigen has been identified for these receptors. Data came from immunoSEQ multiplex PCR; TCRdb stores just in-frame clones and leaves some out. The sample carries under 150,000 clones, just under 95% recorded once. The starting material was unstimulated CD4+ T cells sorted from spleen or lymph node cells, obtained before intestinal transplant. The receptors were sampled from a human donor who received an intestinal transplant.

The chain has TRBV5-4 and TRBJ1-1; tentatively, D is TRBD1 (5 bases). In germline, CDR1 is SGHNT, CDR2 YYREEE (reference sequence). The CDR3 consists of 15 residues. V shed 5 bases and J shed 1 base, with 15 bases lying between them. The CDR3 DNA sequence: TGTGCCAGCAGGACGGCGGGGACCCCGAACACTGAAGCTTTCTTT. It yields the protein CASRTAGTPNTEAFF.

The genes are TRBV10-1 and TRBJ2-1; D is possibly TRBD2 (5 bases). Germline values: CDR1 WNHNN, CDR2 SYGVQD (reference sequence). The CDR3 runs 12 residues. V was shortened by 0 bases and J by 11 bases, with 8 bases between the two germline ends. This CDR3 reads CASSESRRQQFF. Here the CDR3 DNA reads TGCGCCAGCAGTGAGTCACGGAGGCAGCAGTTCTTC.

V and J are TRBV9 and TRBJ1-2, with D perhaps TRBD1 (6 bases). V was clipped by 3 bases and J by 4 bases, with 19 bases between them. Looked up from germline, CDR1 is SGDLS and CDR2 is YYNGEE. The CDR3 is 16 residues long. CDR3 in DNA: TGTGCCAGCAGCGCCTCCGGACAGCTTGGGTTCTATGGCTACACCTTC. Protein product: CASSASGQLGFYGYTF.

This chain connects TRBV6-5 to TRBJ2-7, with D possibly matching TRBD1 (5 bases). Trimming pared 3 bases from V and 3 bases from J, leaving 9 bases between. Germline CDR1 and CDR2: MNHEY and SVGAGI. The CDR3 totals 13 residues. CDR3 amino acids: CASSYTGHYEQYF. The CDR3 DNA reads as TGTGCCAGCAGTTATACAGGCCACTACGAGCAGTACTTC.

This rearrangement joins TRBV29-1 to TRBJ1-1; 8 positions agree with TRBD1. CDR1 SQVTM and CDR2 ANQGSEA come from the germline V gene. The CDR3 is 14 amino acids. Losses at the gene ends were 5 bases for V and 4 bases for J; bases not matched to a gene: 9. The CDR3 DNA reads TGCAGCGTTCTAATTCAGACAGGGGCCACTGAAGCTTTCTTT. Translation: CSVLIQTGATEAFF. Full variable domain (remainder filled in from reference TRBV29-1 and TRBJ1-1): SAVISQKPSRDICQRGTSLTIQCQVDSQVTMMFWYRQQPGQSLTLIATANQGSEATYESGFVIDKFPISRPNLTFSTLTVSNMSPEDSSIYLCSVLIQTGATEAFFGQGTRLTVV.

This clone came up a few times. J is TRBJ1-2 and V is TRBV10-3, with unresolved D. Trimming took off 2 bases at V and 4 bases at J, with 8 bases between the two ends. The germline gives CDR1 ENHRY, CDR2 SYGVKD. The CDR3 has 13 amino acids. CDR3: CAISEGVSYGYTF. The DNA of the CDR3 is TGTGCCATCAGTGAGGGGGTTAGCTATGGCTACACCTTC.

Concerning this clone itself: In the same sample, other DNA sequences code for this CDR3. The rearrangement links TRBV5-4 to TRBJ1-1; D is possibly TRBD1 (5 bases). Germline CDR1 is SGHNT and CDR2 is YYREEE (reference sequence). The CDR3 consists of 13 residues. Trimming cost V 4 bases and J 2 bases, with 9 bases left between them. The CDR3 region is CASSLTGNTEAFF. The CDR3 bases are TGTGCCAGCAGCCTTACAGGAAACACTGAAGCTTTCTTT. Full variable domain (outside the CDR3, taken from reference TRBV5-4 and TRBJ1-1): ETGVTQSPTHLIKTRGQQVTLRCSSQSGHNTVSWYQQALGQGPQFIFQYYREEENGRGNFPPRFSGLQFPNYSSELNVNALELDDSALYLCASSLTGNTEAFFGQGTRLTVV.

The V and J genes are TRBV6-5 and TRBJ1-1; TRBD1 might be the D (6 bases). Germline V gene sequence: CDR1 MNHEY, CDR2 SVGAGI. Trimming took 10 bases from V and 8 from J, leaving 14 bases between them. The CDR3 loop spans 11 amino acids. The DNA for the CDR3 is TGTGCCACGGGTAGGACAGACGAAGCTTTCTTT. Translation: CATGRTDEAFF.

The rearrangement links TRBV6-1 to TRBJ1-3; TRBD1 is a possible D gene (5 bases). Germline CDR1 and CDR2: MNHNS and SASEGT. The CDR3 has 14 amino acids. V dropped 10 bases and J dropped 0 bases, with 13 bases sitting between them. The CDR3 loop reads CATGRGFSGNTIYF. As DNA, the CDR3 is TGTGCCACGGGACGGGGTTTCTCTGGAAACACCATATATTTT.

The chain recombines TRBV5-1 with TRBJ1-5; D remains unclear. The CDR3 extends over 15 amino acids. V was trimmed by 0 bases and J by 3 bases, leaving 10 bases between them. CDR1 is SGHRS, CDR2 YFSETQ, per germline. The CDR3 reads CASSLGGWNNQPQHF. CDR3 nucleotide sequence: TGCGCCAGCAGCTTGGGAGGATGGAACAATCAGCCCCAGCATTTT.

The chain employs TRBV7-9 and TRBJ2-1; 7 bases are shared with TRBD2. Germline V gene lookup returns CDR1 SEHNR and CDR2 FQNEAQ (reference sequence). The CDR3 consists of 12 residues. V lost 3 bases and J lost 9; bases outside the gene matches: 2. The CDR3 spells CASSFSSGEQFF. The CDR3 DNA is TGTGCCAGCAGCTTTTCTAGCGGTGAGCAGTTCTTC.

The CDR3 sequence is CASRMDAHEQYF. The CDR3 region has the DNA TGTGCCAGCAGGATGGACGCCCACGAGCAGTACTTC. The chain employs TRBV11-2 and TRBJ2-7; D is undetermined. This CDR3 spans 12 amino acids. Germline V CDR1 and CDR2: SGHAT, FQNNGV. V lost 6 bases and J 5 bases, leaving 11 bases between the germline ends. Full variable domain (rest looked up from reference TRBV11-2 and TRBJ2-7): EAGVAQSPRYKIIEKRQSVAFWCNPISGHATLYWYQQILGQGPKLLIQFQNNGVVDDSQLPKDRFSAERLKGVDSTLKIQPAKLEDSAVYLCASRMDAHEQYFGPGTRLTVT.

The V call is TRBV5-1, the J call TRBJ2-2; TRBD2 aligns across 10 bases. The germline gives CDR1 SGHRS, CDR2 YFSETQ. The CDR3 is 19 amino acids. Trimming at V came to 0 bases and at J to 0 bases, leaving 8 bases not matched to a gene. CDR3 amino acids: CASSLVPSGGPTNTGELFF. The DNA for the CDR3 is TGCGCCAGCAGCTTGGTCCCTAGCGGGGGACCCACGAACACCGGGGAGCTGTTTTTT. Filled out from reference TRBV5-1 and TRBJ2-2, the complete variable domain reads KAGVTQTPRYLIKTRGQQVTLSCSPISGHRSVSWYQQTPGQGLQFLFEYFSETQRNKGNFPGRFSGRQFSNSRSEMNVSTLELGDSALYLCASSLVPSGGPTNTGELFFGEGSRLTVL.

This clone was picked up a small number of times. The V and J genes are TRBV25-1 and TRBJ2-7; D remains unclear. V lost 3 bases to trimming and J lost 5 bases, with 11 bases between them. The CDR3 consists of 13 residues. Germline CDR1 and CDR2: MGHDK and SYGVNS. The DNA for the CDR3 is TGTGCCAGCAGTGACTGGACGATCGACGAGCAGTACTTC. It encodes CASSDWTIDEQYF.

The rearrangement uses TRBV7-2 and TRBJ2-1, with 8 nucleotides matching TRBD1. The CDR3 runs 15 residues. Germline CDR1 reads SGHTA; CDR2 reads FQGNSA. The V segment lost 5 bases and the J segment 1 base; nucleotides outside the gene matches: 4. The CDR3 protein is CASSVWDRSYNEQFF. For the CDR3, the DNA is TGTGCCAGCAGCGTTTGGGACAGGTCCTACAATGAGCAGTTCTTC.

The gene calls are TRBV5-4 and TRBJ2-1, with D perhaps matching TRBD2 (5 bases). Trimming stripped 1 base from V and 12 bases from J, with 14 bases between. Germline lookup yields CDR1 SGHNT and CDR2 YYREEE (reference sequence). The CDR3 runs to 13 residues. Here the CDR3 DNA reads TGTGCCAGCAGCTTGAGCGGAACTGTCGGGCAGTTCTTC. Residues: CASSLSGTVGQFF.

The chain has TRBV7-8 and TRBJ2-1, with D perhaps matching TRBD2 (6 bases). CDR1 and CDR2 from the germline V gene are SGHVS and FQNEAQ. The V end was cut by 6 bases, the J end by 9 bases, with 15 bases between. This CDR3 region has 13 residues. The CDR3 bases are TGTGCCAGCAGTACACGGGAGAACGCTGAGCAGTTCTTC. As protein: CASSTRENAEQFF.

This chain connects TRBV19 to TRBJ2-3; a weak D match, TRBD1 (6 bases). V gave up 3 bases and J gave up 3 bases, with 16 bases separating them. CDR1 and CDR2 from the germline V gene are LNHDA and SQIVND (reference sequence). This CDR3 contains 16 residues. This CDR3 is CASSIGSDRSTDTQYF. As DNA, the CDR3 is TGTGCCAGTAGTATCGGATCGGACAGAAGTACAGATACGCAGTATTTT.

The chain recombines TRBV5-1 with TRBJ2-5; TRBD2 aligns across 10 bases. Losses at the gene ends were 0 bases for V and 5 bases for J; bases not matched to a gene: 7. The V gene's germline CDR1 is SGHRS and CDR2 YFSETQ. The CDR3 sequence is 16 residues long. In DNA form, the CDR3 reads TGCGCCAGCAGCTTGGGACTAGCGGGTGAAGGGGAGACCCAGTACTTC. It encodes CASSLGLAGEGETQYF.

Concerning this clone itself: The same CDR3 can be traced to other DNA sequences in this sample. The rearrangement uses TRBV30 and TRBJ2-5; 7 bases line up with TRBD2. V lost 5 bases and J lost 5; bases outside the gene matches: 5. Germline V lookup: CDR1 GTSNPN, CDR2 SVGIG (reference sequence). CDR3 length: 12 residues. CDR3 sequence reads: CAWSRGGETQYF. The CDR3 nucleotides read TGTGCCTGGTCGCGGGGAGGGGAGACCCAGTACTTC.

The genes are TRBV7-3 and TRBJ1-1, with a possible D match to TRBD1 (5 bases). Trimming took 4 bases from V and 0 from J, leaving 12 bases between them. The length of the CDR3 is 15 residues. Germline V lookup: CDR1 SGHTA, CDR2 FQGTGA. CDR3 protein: CASSSTGTVNTEAFF. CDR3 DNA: TGTGCCAGCAGCTCCACCGGGACGGTGAACACTGAAGCTTTCTTT.

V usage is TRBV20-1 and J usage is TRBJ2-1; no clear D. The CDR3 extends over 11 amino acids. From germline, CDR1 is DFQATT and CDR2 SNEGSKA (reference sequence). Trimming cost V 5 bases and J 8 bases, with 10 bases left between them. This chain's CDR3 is CSAWMWDEQFF. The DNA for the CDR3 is TGCAGTGCTTGGATGTGGGATGAGCAGTTCTTC.

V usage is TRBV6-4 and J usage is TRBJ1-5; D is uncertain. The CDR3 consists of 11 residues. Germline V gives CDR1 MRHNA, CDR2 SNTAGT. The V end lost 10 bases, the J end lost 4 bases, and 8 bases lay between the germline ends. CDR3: CATVHNQPQHF. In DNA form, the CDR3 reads TGTGCCACTGTCCATAATCAGCCCCAGCATTTT.

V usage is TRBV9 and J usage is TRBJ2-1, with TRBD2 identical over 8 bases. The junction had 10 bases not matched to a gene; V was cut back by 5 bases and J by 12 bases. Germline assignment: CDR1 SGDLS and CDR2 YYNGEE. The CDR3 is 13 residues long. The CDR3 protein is CASRPRTSGVQFF. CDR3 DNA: TGTGCCAGCAGGCCGAGAACTAGCGGAGTGCAGTTCTTC.